A single sample is the source of the 3 T cell receptor beta chains below, sequenced in a study of sequential checkpoint blockade in melanoma. The sample's treatment: randomized to nivolumab then ipilimumab (arm A) or the reverse (arm B). Using immunoSEQ multiplex PCR, the repertoire was profiled, and TCRdb retains in-frame clones only, with some absent. The sample gives around 10,000 clones, 27% of which show up once; approximately 22% is in the top ten. The source material was tumor tissue (inferred from file names), sampled from a patient given nivolumab and ipilimumab in sequence. The receptors derive from a human donor with melanoma.

This sequence joins TRBV29-1 and TRBJ2-7, with 7 bases fitting TRBD1. V trimming: 4 bases; J trimming: 4 bases; junction bases outside the gene matches: 7. This CDR3 region has 13 residues. Germline-derived CDR1 and CDR2 are SQVTM and ANQGSEA. The CDR3 DNA reads TGCAGCGTTGGGAGGCAGGGGGATTACGAGCAGTACTTC. Its translation is CSVGRQGDYEQYF.

This clone has more than one count but fewer than ten. The chain recombines TRBV28 with TRBJ1-5; D gene unclear. In germline, CDR1 is MDHEN, CDR2 SYDVKM. Trimming stripped 0 bases from V and 7 bases from J, with 10 bases between. CDR3 size: 14 residues. CDR3 nucleotide sequence: TGTGCCAGCAGTTTATGGGCCGATGGGCAGCCCCAGCATTTT. Translation gives CASSLWADGQPQHF.

This clone was detected a few times. The chain is built from TRBV6-8 and TRBJ1-1; TRBD1 aligns across 8 bases. The V gene's germline CDR1 is MNHGY and CDR2 SAAAGT. The CDR3 extends over 13 amino acids. V trimming: 8 bases; J trimming: 5 bases; junction bases outside the gene matches: 7. CDR3 sequence (DNA): TGTGCCAGCGGCCGGACAGGGAAGACTGAAGCTTTCTTT. Encoded protein: CASGRTGKTEAFF.